Shown below are 10 T cell receptor beta chains from a single sample sequenced in a study of T cells in Graves' hyperthyroidism and ophthalmopathy. The TCR beta CDR3 regions underwent amplification using RNA transcripts as the source. Researchers ran a first-round RT-PCR on the TCR CDR3 using the HTBI primer set. TCRdb passed the multiplex PCR reads through MiXCR, listing each CDR3 protein once. Of 750,000 to 900,000 distinct CDR3 sequences in the sample, 35% to 40% were seen once. Sequenced sample: blood. The source is a man between 18 and 35 years old with Graves' hyperthyroidism.

This clonotype has a count of ten or more. This chain links TRBV2 with TRBJ2-2; D is unresolved. This CDR3 is built from 11 residues. Trimming shortened V by 11 bases and J by 7 bases, and 11 bases separated the two germline ends. In germline, CDR1 is SNHLY, CDR2 FYNNEI. As DNA, the CDR3 is TGTGCCGCCCTATTGGGCGGGGAGCTGTTTTTT. Encoded protein: CAALLGGELFF.

This clonotype was recorded many times. V gene TRBV2 combines with J gene TRBJ1-4, with TRBD1 matching 9 bases. This CDR3 contains 14 residues. The V gene end was trimmed by 6 bases and the J gene end by 8 bases; junction bases not matched to a gene: 7. Germline values: CDR1 SNHLY, CDR2 FYNNEI. The CDR3 reads CASRVDRGSEKLFF. The CDR3 DNA reads as TGTGCCAGCAGAGTCGACAGGGGGTCCGAAAAACTGTTTTTT.

The chain joins TRBV5-6 to TRBJ1-2; D might be TRBD1 (6 bases). The CDR3 consists of 13 residues. The germline gives CDR1 SGHDT, CDR2 YYEEEE. V gave up 7 bases and J gave up 11 bases, with 21 bases separating them. The CDR3 sequence is CASSYRVDEQYTF. In DNA, the CDR3 is TGTGCCAGCTCCTACAGGGTTGACGAGCAGTACACCTTC.

The chain has TRBV10-2 and TRBJ1-2; D not resolved. V was cut by 2 bases and J by 3 bases, with 7 bases left in between. Germline V gene data show CDR1 as WSHSY and CDR2 as SAAADI. The CDR3 consists of 13 residues. The chain's CDR3 is CASSEDGHYGYTF. In DNA, the CDR3 is TGCGCCAGCAGTGAGGATGGGCACTATGGCTACACCTTC.

This clonotype was detected only once. A read error may produce the germline difference seen at one junction end. The chain links TRBV4-1 to TRBJ2-2, with D uncertain. In germline, CDR1 is MGHRA, CDR2 YSYEKL. CDR3 length: 15 residues. CDR3 nucleotide sequence: TGTGCCAGCAGCCAAGATTGGCAGCTCACCGGGGAGCTGTTTTTT. Its translation is CASSQDWQLTGELFF.

Of note for this clonotype: A read error may explain this, as a much larger clone is one base away. The chain carries TRBV11-2 and TRBJ1-1; D is uncertain. The V gene lost 5 bases and the J gene lost 7 bases, with 11 bases spanning the gap. The germline gives CDR1 SGHAT, CDR2 FQNNGV. The CDR3 consists of 12 residues. CDR3 amino acids: CASSITESEAFF. In DNA, the CDR3 is TGTGCCAGCAGCATCACGGAGAGTGAAGCTTTCTTT.

This clonotype was recorded at least ten times. This chain links TRBV14 with TRBJ2-7; D is unclear. CDR1 is SGHDN and CDR2 is FVKESK in the germline V gene. The germline V and J ends were trimmed by 1 base and 3 bases, with 13 bases remaining between them. The CDR3 spans 15 residues. CDR3 sequence (DNA): TGTGCCAGCAGCCAAGGGCTGGGGTTGAACTACGAGCAGTACTTC. The encoded protein is CASSQGLGLNYEQYF.

This clonotype showed up many times. The J gene is TRBJ1-2, the V gene TRBV29-1; D might be TRBD1 (5 bases). Germline V lookup: CDR1 SQVTM, CDR2 ANQGSEA. The CDR3 spans 13 residues. The V end was cut by 5 bases, the J end by 2 bases, with 12 bases between. The chain's CDR3 is CSVPWGGNYGYTF. For the CDR3, the DNA is TGCAGCGTTCCTTGGGGCGGGAACTATGGCTACACCTTC.

This clonotype came up many times. The V call is TRBV7-2, the J call TRBJ2-5; no definite D call. V was trimmed by 5 bases and J by 7 bases, leaving 11 bases between them. CDR3 length equals 12 residues. Germline V gene lookup returns CDR1 SGHTA and CDR2 FQGNSA. The CDR3, as DNA: TGTGCCAGCAGCCTAACGGGTGGGACCCAGTACTTC. Translating it yields CASSLTGGTQYF.

This chain links TRBV7-2 with TRBJ2-7; weak D call: TRBD1 (6 bases). Per the germline V gene, CDR1 is SGHTA and CDR2 is FQGNSA. V was shortened by 4 bases and J by 3 bases, with 13 bases between the two germline ends. The CDR3 consists of 14 residues. DNA for the CDR3: TGTGCCAGCAGCTCCCGGGACAAAGGCTACGAGCAGTACTTC. Encoded protein: CASSSRDKGYEQYF.